The source of this T cell receptor beta chain is a study of cytomegalovirus exposure and HLA in healthy donors. This clone was seen just once. Its antigen is undetermined. Overall study findings and caveats: A few V segments could not be told apart, such as TRBV6-2 and TRBV6-3, and were left out.

With 60 Vbeta and 13 Jbeta primers, the PCR was carried out. TCRdb's table, derived via immunoSEQ multiplex PCR, lists solely in-frame clones and lacks some. The data show some 77,000 clones, roughly 85% seen once. CDR3 length: 17 residues. CDR1 and CDR2 from the germline V gene are LGHNA and YSLEER. V dropped 2 bases and J dropped 8 bases, with 24 bases sitting between them. The source is a man in his thirties or forties in good health and CMV-seronegative. The gene calls are TRBV4-3 and TRBJ1-2; D may be TRBD1 (6 bases). Sequencing was performed on PBMCs. The CDR3 region is CASSQSPGEGVLQGYTF. CDR3 in DNA: TGCGCCAGCAGCCAATCGCCCGGGGAGGGGGTACTCCAGGGCTACACCTTC.